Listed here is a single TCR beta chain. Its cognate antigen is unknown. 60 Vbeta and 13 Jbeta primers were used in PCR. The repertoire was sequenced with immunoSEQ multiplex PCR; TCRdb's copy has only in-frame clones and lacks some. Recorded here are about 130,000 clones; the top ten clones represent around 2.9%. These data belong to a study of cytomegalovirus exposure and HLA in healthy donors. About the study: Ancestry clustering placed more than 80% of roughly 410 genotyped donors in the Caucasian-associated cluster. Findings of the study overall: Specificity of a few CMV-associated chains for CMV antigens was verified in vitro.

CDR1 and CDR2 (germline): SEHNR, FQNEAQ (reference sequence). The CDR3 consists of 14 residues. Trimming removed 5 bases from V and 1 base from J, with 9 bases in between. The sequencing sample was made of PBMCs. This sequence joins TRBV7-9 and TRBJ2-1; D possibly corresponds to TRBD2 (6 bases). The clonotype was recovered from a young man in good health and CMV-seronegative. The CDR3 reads CASSPAGSYNEQFF. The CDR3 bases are TGTGCCAGCAGCCCAGCGGGTTCCTACAATGAGCAGTTCTTC.